Each of the 6 T cell receptor beta chains below was sequenced from the same sample in a study of T cell clonotyping in hematopoietic cell transplantation. This table comes from immunoSEQ multiplex PCR, and its TCRdb copy is limited to in-frame clones, with some not included. The repertoire holds 7,000 or so clones, 70% to 90% seen once, with roughly 4.7% in the top ten. Sequencing used PBMCs, obtained 30 days after allogeneic stem cell transplant. The receptors were gathered from a female patient aged 45-60 years who had an allogeneic stem cell transplant from an unrelated donor, so the T cells may come from the graft donor. Some clones in this sample may be carry-over from other donors' samples.

V gene TRBV19 combines with J gene TRBJ1-2, with D hard to call. The V and J ends lost 0 bases and 3 bases respectively, with 8 bases between them. Germline-derived CDR1 and CDR2 are LNHDA and SQIVND (reference sequence). The CDR3 covers 14 residues. This CDR3 is CASSIERAHYGYTF. Here the CDR3 DNA reads TGTGCCAGTAGTATAGAAAGGGCCCACTATGGCTACACCTTC.

The chain has TRBV6-5 and TRBJ1-5, with a possible D match to TRBD1 (6 bases). V was clipped by 0 bases and J by 6 bases, with 12 bases between them. Germline V gene sequence: CDR1 MNHEY, CDR2 SVGAGI. CDR3 length equals 15 residues. The CDR3: CASSYSGGAVQPQHF. Here the CDR3 DNA reads TGTGCCAGCAGTTACTCGGGGGGGGCGGTTCAGCCCCAGCATTTT.

This clone was detected only once. This CDR3 is CASSFTGSSYEQYF. The CDR3 DNA is TGTGCCAGTAGCTTTACAGGGAGTTCCTACGAGCAGTACTTC. The chain employs TRBV19 and TRBJ2-7; TRBD1 might be the D (6 bases). The germline CDR1 and CDR2 sequences are LNHDA and SQIVND (reference sequence). The CDR3 has 14 residues. Trimming took off 6 bases at V and 1 base at J, with 13 bases between the two ends.

This chain connects TRBV9 to TRBJ2-5; 7 bases are a match to TRBD2. The CDR3 length is 14 residues. Germline V CDR1 and CDR2: SGDLS, YYNGEE. The ends lost 4 bases at V and 2 bases at J; junction bases unmatched: 5. As DNA, the CDR3 is TGTGCCAGCAGCCCAGGACTAGGGCAAGAGACCCAGTACTTC. This codes for CASSPGLGQETQYF.

V usage is TRBV7-9 and J usage is TRBJ1-1; 9 positions match TRBD1. Germline-derived CDR1 and CDR2 are SEHNR and FQNEAQ (reference sequence). The J segment lost 6 bases and the V segment lost 3 bases, leaving 8 bases of the junction unmatched. CDR3 length: 15 amino acids. DNA of the CDR3: TGTGCCAGCAGCTTCATCGGACAGGGGAGTTCTGAAGCTTTCTTT. It encodes CASSFIGQGSSEAFF.

The chain joins TRBV4-1 to TRBJ2-7; 8 nucleotides match TRBD1. The trim removed 0 bases at V and 5 bases at J, leaving 6 bases unmatched. The germline V gene has CDR1 MGHRA and CDR2 YSYEKL. This CDR3 is built from 15 residues. The CDR3 DNA sequence: TGCGCCAGCAGCCAAGACCGGACAGGGTCCAACGAGCAGTACTTC. Its translation: CASSQDRTGSNEQYF.